These T cell receptor beta chains were read from a single sample in a study of cytotoxic CD8 clonotypes in ibrutinib-treated CLL. Sequencing was performed with immunoSEQ multiplex PCR; in TCRdb, only in-frame clones are kept and a portion is missing. The sample lists a few hundred thousand clones; around four fifths were seen once. The sample in question was PBMCs, obtained before ibrutinib treatment. The source is a human donor with chronic lymphocytic leukemia. Each CDR3 is given with its conserved first and last residue. D genes are given only for firm matches. Clone size, where shown, is once, few, many, or a class for clones that have expanded.

j_call d_call v_call clone_size cdr3_aa cdr3_nt
TRBJ1-1 TRBD1 TRBV29-1 . CSVETSRGDTEAFF TGCAGCGTTGAAACTAGCAGGGGGGACACTGAAGCTTTCTTT
TRBJ2-1 . TRBV7-9 once CASRTDLSSYNEQFF TGTGCCAGCAGAACCGACCTGAGCTCCTACAATGAGCAGTTCTTC
TRBJ2-7 TRBD2 TRBV5-1 . CASSLGGSRSYEQYF TGCGCCAGCAGCTTGGGCGGGAGCCGCTCCTACGAGCAGTACTTC
TRBJ2-7 . TRBV7-9 . CASSGRFSYEQYF TGTGCCAGCAGCGGACGGTTTTCCTACGAGCAGTACTTC
TRBJ2-7 . TRBV6-5 . CASSSTSYEQYF TGTGCCAGCAGCAGTACCTCCTACGAGCAGTACTTC
TRBJ2-7 . TRBV15 . CATSRGRLGTYEQYF TGTGCCACCAGCAGAGGTCGGTTGGGGACCTACGAGCAGTACTTC
TRBJ2-3 . TRBV7-9 . CASTVQGASTDTQYF TGTGCCAGCACCGTCCAGGGTGCTAGCACAGATACGCAGTATTTT
TRBJ1-5 . TRBV5-1 . CASSFRGDQPQHF TGCGCCAGCAGCTTTAGGGGGGATCAGCCCCAGCATTTT
TRBJ1-4 TRBD1 TRBV29-1 . CSARQGGNEKLFF TGCAGCGCTCGACAGGGGGGAAATGAAAAACTGTTTTTT
TRBJ2-5 TRBD1 TRBV6-1 . CASSGQPGQGGETQYF TGTGCCAGCAGTGGACAGCCGGGACAGGGTGGGGAGACCCAGTACTTC
TRBJ1-2 . TRBV18 . CASSPFGKPYGYTF TGTGCCAGCTCACCATTCGGGAAGCCCTATGGCTACACCTTC